These 14 T cell receptor beta chains came from one sample sequenced in a study of blood T cell repertoires in COVID-19. TCRdb's copy holds only in-frame clones and misses some; the assay was immunoSEQ multiplex PCR. The sample lists over 70,000 clones, around 90% occurring once. Sequencing was done on a sample of peripheral blood. These receptors were taken from a man at least 80 years old with acute or convalescent COVID-19.

The V gene is TRBV5-1, the J gene TRBJ1-5; 8 bases line up with TRBD1. Trimming took 1 base from V and 1 from J; bases not matched to a gene: 1. CDR1 SGHRS and CDR2 YFSETQ come from the germline V gene. The CDR3 covers 15 residues. The DNA of the CDR3 is TGCGCCAGCAGCTTGTCAGGGGGCAGCAATCAGCCCCAGCATTTT. Translating it yields CASSLSGGSNQPQHF.

This clone appeared a single time. The rearrangement links TRBV20-1 to TRBJ2-7, with 8 positions matching TRBD1. CDR1 DFQATT and CDR2 SNEGSKA come from the germline V gene (reference sequence). The junction had 4 bases not matched to a gene; V was cut back by 6 bases and J by 6 bases. This CDR3 comprises 11 residues. CDR3 in amino acids: CSAKDRGEQYF. In DNA form, the CDR3 reads TGCAGTGCCAAAGACAGGGGCGAGCAGTACTTC.

This rearrangement joins TRBV24-1 to TRBJ1-1; the D is unclear. Per the germline V gene, CDR1 is KGHDR and CDR2 is SFDVKD. This CDR3 is built from 12 residues. Trimming stripped 1 base from V and 8 bases from J, with 7 bases between. The CDR3, as DNA: TGTGCCACCAGTGATTTTCTCGGGGAAGCTTTCTTT. Encoded protein: CATSDFLGEAFF.

This chain uses TRBV15 with TRBJ2-4; 9 bases are a match to TRBD2. The germline V gene has CDR1 LNHNV and CDR2 YYDKDF (reference sequence). This CDR3 region has 18 residues. V was clipped by 2 bases and J by 4 bases; unmatched bases: 12. The CDR3 protein is CATSRKTWREGLKNIQYF. The DNA of the CDR3 is TGTGCCACCAGCAGAAAGACGTGGCGGGAGGGCCTTAAAAACATTCAGTACTTC.

The genes are TRBV19 and TRBJ1-5; no firm D call. Germline loops: CDR1 LNHDA, CDR2 SQIVND (reference sequence). The CDR3 has 15 residues. The ends were cut back, 7 bases at V and 0 bases at J, with 13 bases in the middle. The CDR3 sequence is CASNTHRNSNQPQHF. The CDR3 bases are TGTGCCAGTAACACACACCGAAATAGCAATCAGCCCCAGCATTTT.

The J gene is TRBJ1-2, the V gene TRBV18, with 7 bases matching TRBD1. The V gene's germline CDR1 is KGHSH and CDR2 LQKENI. The ends lost 2 bases at V and 4 bases at J; junction bases unmatched: 7. The length of the CDR3 is 15 residues. CDR3: CASSPEQGLVYGYTF. CDR3 DNA: TGTGCCAGCTCACCAGAACAGGGGCTCGTCTATGGCTACACCTTC. The variable domain in full, completed from reference TRBV18 and TRBJ1-2, reads NAGVMQNPRHLVRRRGQEARLRCSPMKGHSHVYWYRQLPEEGLKFMVYLQKENIIDESGMPKERFSAEFPKEGPSILRIQQVVRGDSAAYFCASSPEQGLVYGYTFGSGTRLTVV.

The CDR3 region has the DNA TGTGCCAGCAGCCCACCCAGGGCCACCAAAGAGACCCAGTACTTC. Its translation is CASSPPRATKETQYF. The chain combines TRBV7-6 with TRBJ2-5, with a weak D call TRBD1 (5 bases). This CDR3 spans 15 amino acids. Trimming cost V 5 bases and J 3 bases, with 16 bases left between them. The germline CDR1 and CDR2 sequences are SGHVS and FNYEAQ.

This chain links TRBV5-4 with TRBJ1-6, with 8 bases fitting TRBD1. V trimming: 4 bases; J trimming: 7 bases; junction bases outside the gene matches: 7. CDR1 and CDR2 from the germline V gene are SGHNT and YYREEE (reference sequence). The CDR3 spans 15 residues. CDR3 sequence (DNA): TGTGCCAGCAGCGGGAACAGGGGGTGGAATTCACCCCTCCACTTT. It yields the protein CASSGNRGWNSPLHF.

The CDR3 sequence: CASSLGAVDYGYTF. As DNA, the CDR3 is TGTGCCAGCAGCTTAGGCGCGGTAGACTATGGCTACACCTTC. The J gene is TRBJ1-2, the V gene TRBV7-9; D gene unclear. The V end lost 1 base, the J end lost 3 bases, and 9 bases lay between the germline ends. Germline-derived CDR1 and CDR2 are SEHNR and FQNEAQ (reference sequence). CDR3 size: 14 residues.

The chain carries TRBV4-1 and TRBJ2-5, with 7 nucleotides matching TRBD2. Germline V CDR1 and CDR2: MGHRA, YSYEKL. The CDR3 has 14 amino acids. The junction had 3 bases not matched to a gene; V was cut back by 4 bases and J by 1 base. The CDR3 DNA reads TGCGCCAGCAGCCTCCCGGGGGGCCAAGAGACCCAGTACTTC. Encoded protein: CASSLPGGQETQYF.

This chain connects TRBV9 to TRBJ1-3; D not resolved. CDR1 and CDR2 (germline): SGDLS, YYNGEE. V was trimmed by 0 bases and J by 1 base, leaving 11 bases between them. The CDR3 is 16 residues long. CDR3 coding DNA: TGTGCCAGCAGCGTAGCCCCCACTCAATCTGGAAACACCATATATTTT. This gives the protein CASSVAPTQSGNTIYF. Drawing the rest from reference TRBV9 and TRBJ1-3, the complete variable domain is DSGVTQTPKHLITATGQRVTLRCSPRSGDLSVYWYQQSLDQGLQFLIQYYNGEERAKGNILERFSAQQFPDLHSELNLSSLELGDSALYFCASSVAPTQSGNTIYFGEGSWLTVV.

The V call is TRBV5-1, the J call TRBJ2-2, with D hard to call. V lost 6 bases, J lost 3 bases, and 9 bases lay in between. CDR1 is SGHRS and CDR2 is YFSETQ in the germline V gene. This CDR3 contains 13 residues. The CDR3 nucleotides are TGCGCCAGCATCGCAGACTACACCGGGGAGCTGTTTTTT. Translation: CASIADYTGELFF.

This clone was observed a handful of times. The genes are TRBV27 and TRBJ1-2; TRBD1 agrees at 10 bases. Germline V lookup: CDR1 MNHEY, CDR2 SMNVEV (reference sequence). The CDR3 totals 15 residues. V was pared by 5 bases and J by 7 bases, with 10 bases of the junction left unmatched. CDR3 residues: CASSPKTGGFGGYTF. In nucleotides, the CDR3 is TGTGCCAGCAGTCCTAAGACAGGGGGCTTTGGTGGCTACACCTTC.

V is TRBV5-5 and J is TRBJ2-1, with D possibly matching TRBD2 (5 bases). CDR1 is SGHKS and CDR2 is YYEKEE in the germline V gene (reference sequence). The CDR3 runs to 16 residues. V gave up 1 base and J gave up 4 bases, with 15 bases separating them. DNA for the CDR3: TGTGCCAGCAGCTTGTCTACCGGGATGGGGTACAATGAGCAGTTCTTC. It is translated as CASSLSTGMGYNEQFF. The full variable domain, rest sourced from reference TRBV5-5 and TRBJ2-1, is DAGVTQSPTHLIKTRGQQVTLRCSPISGHKSVSWYQQVLGQGPQFIFQYYEKEERGRGNFPDRFSARQFPNYSSELNVNALLLGDSALYLCASSLSTGMGYNEQFFGPGTRLTVL.